This T cell receptor beta chain was documented in a study of blood T cell repertoires in COVID-19. The length of the CDR3 is 16 residues. Germline assignment: CDR1 SEHNR and CDR2 FQNEAQ (reference sequence). Trimming shortened V by 1 base and J by 0 bases, and 12 bases separated the two germline ends. Repertoires were generated with immunoSEQ multiplex PCR, while TCRdb's copy carries only in-frame clones and drops some. Among over 80,000 clones listed, nearly 90% were seen once. This chain uses TRBV7-9 with TRBJ1-1; TRBD1 might be the D (6 bases). The sequence derives from a man aged 65 to 85 with acute or convalescent COVID-19. The sample comprised peripheral blood. CDR3 bases: TGTGCCAGCAGCTTAGAAGGGGGGGTTCTGAACACTGAAGCTTTCTTT. Translation: CASSLEGGVLNTEAFF.